The 27 T cell receptor beta chains in this list originate from one sample, sequenced in a study of cytomegalovirus exposure and HLA in healthy donors. PCR involved 60 Vbeta and 13 Jbeta primers. The protocol was immunoSEQ multiplex PCR, while the TCRdb copy is restricted to in-frame clones and leaves out a portion. The sample consists of around 150,000 clones, around 85% of them appearing once. The material sequenced was PBMCs. These TCRs come from a woman in her twenties or thirties in good health and CMV-seronegative.

The chain is built from TRBV2 and TRBJ2-3; TRBD2 matches 7 bases. The CDR3 has 15 residues. V dropped 8 bases and J dropped 0; count of bases not matched to a gene: 8. From germline, CDR1 is SNHLY and CDR2 FYNNEI. The CDR3 sequence: CASRLAERSTDTQYF. DNA for the CDR3: TGTGCCAGCCGGCTAGCGGAAAGGAGCACAGATACGCAGTATTTT.

The chain links TRBV2 to TRBJ2-7, with 9 bases that match TRBD1. In germline, CDR1 is SNHLY, CDR2 FYNNEI. This CDR3 region has 15 residues. J gave up 2 bases and V 8 bases, and 10 bases lay outside the gene matches. CDR3 loop: CASSHRDRVTYEQYF. The CDR3 region has the DNA TGTGCCAGCTCCCATCGGGACAGGGTGACCTACGAGCAGTACTTC.

The V call is TRBV19, the J call TRBJ1-5; D not resolved. The V end lost 9 bases, the J end lost 2 bases, and 8 bases lay between the germline ends. Germline V gene lookup returns CDR1 LNHDA and CDR2 SQIVND (reference sequence). The CDR3 is 12 amino acids. The CDR3 spells CASKAGNQPQHF. In DNA, the CDR3 is TGTGCCAGCAAAGCGGGCAATCAGCCCCAGCATTTT.

The rearrangement uses TRBV7-2 and TRBJ2-5; 16 bases align to TRBD2. The V gene end was trimmed by 5 bases and the J gene end by 4 bases; junction bases not matched to a gene: 4. Germline CDR1 SGHTA, CDR2 FQGNSA. The CDR3 runs 16 residues. CDR3 DNA sequence: TGTGCCAGCAGCCGGGGACTAGCGGGGGGGCGAGAGACCCAGTACTTC. This gives the protein CASSRGLAGGRETQYF.

The sample holds a few counts of this clone. This chain links TRBV10-1 with TRBJ2-1, with D maybe TRBD1 (6 bases). This CDR3 spans 14 amino acids. Trimming took off 4 bases at V and 8 bases at J, with 15 bases between the two ends. Germline-derived CDR1 and CDR2 are WNHNN and SYGVQD (reference sequence). As DNA, the CDR3 is TGCGCCAGCAGTGTAGGGGGAAGCCATGATGAGCAGTTCTTC. Residues: CASSVGGSHDEQFF.

This CDR3 reads CAWSKAGLTDTQYF. The CDR3 DNA reads as TGTGCCTGGAGTAAGGCGGGCCTCACAGATACGCAGTATTTT. This chain connects TRBV30 to TRBJ2-3, with a weak D call TRBD2 (5 bases). This CDR3 has 14 residues. Trimming removed 2 bases at V and 2 bases at J, with 11 bases between. Per the germline V gene, CDR1 is GTSNPN and CDR2 is SVGIG (reference sequence).

J is TRBJ2-7 and V is TRBV27; 11 bases match TRBD2. CDR3 length: 17 residues. Germline V gene sequence: CDR1 MNHEY, CDR2 SMNVEV (reference sequence). V lost 0 bases, J lost 2 bases, and 6 bases stayed unmatched. CDR3 loop: CASSLSPSGGIPYEQYF. The CDR3, as DNA: TGTGCCAGCAGTTTATCCCCTAGCGGGGGGATCCCCTACGAGCAGTACTTC.

The chain employs TRBV14 and TRBJ2-7; TRBD2 agrees at 8 bases. From germline, CDR1 is SGHDN and CDR2 FVKESK. The trim removed 5 bases at V and 3 bases at J, leaving 12 bases unmatched. This CDR3 comprises 16 residues. The CDR3 is CASSALAGRARYEQYF. The CDR3 coding sequence is TGTGCCAGCAGCGCCTTAGCGGGGAGGGCCCGCTACGAGCAGTACTTC.

The chain has TRBV21-1 and TRBJ1-2. TRBV21-1 is a known pseudogene. The CDR3 length is 16 residues. CDR3 loop: CASSKRSFREDYGYTF. CDR3 bases: TGTGCCAGCAGCAAGAGGAGCTTTAGGGAGGACTATGGCTACACCTTC.

V and J are TRBV14 and TRBJ1-1; D remains ambiguous. The CDR3 loop spans 13 amino acids. Trimming took 6 bases from V and 5 from J, leaving 13 bases between them. Germline CDR1 is SGHDN and CDR2 is FVKESK. In nucleotides, the CDR3 is TGTGCCAGCAGGACGACGAGGCGAACTGAAGCTTTCTTT. It translates to CASRTTRRTEAFF. Filled out from reference TRBV14 and TRBJ1-1, the complete variable domain reads EAGVTQFPSHSVIEKGQTVTLRCDPISGHDNLYWYRRVMGKEIKFLLHFVKESKQDESGMPNNRFLAERTGGTYSTLKVQPAELEDSGVYFCASRTTRRTEAFFGQGTRLTVV.

This chain uses TRBV6-4 with TRBJ1-4; tentatively, D is TRBD1 (6 bases). Germline lookup yields CDR1 MRHNA and CDR2 SNTAGT. The CDR3 is made up of 17 amino acids. The V end was cut by 8 bases, the J end by 6 bases, with 25 bases between. The CDR3 loop is CASVALDRKPWDEKLFF. As DNA, the CDR3 is TGTGCCAGCGTAGCACTGGACAGAAAGCCGTGGGATGAAAAACTGTTTTTT.

The rearrangement links TRBV5-4 to TRBJ1-3, with D possibly being TRBD1 (5 bases). CDR1 and CDR2 from the germline V gene are SGHNT and YYREEE (reference sequence). The V end was cut by 4 bases, the J end by 5 bases, with 16 bases between. The CDR3 is 15 residues long. CDR3 DNA sequence: TGTGCCAGCAGCCACATAGGGGCGGATAGAAACACCATATATTTT. Protein sequence: CASSHIGADRNTIYF.

The chain couples TRBV27 to TRBJ1-1, with no clear D. Germline V lookup: CDR1 MNHEY, CDR2 SMNVEV (reference sequence). The CDR3 consists of 14 residues. The V and J ends lost 2 bases and 6 bases respectively, with 13 bases between them. The CDR3 loop reads CASSLIPLVSEAFF. The CDR3 DNA sequence: TGTGCCAGCAGTTTAATTCCACTAGTCTCTGAAGCTTTCTTT.

This chain joins TRBV28 and TRBJ2-7, with 8 bases matching TRBD1. This CDR3 region has 15 residues. J gave up 3 bases and V 5 bases, and 9 bases lay outside the gene matches. Germline assignment: CDR1 MDHEN and CDR2 SYDVKM. This CDR3 reads CASSGPRQGSYEQYF. The CDR3 region has the DNA TGTGCCAGCAGTGGACCCCGACAGGGGAGCTACGAGCAGTACTTC.

The chain recombines TRBV11-3 with TRBJ2-2; weak D call: TRBD1 (5 bases). The germline V gene has CDR1 SGHNT and CDR2 YENEEA. The length of the CDR3 is 13 residues. The germline V and J ends were trimmed by 4 bases and 5 bases, with 8 bases remaining between them. CDR3 sequence (DNA): TGTGCCAGCAGCTCTCGACAGACCGGGGAGCTGTTTTTT. This codes for CASSSRQTGELFF.

This chain joins TRBV19 and TRBJ2-2; 8 nucleotides match TRBD1. Germline V lookup: CDR1 LNHDA, CDR2 SQIVND (reference sequence). The V and J ends lost 9 bases and 4 bases, in that order; junction bases with no gene match: 13. The CDR3 length is 16 residues. This CDR3 is CASQSGGRGLTGELFF. CDR3 bases: TGTGCCAGCCAATCCGGCGGCAGGGGGCTCACCGGGGAGCTGTTTTTT.

The rearrangement joins TRBV7-6 to TRBJ2-2; possible D gene TRBD1, 5 bases. Germline-derived CDR1 and CDR2 are SGHVS and FNYEAQ. The V gene lost 1 base and the J gene lost 4 bases, with 10 bases spanning the gap. The CDR3 is 15 amino acids. CDR3 protein: CASSLGQGGTGELFF. In DNA form, the CDR3 reads TGTGCCAGCAGCTTAGGCCAGGGTGGCACCGGGGAGCTGTTTTTT.

The chain combines TRBV28 with TRBJ2-3, with TRBD1 matching 7 bases. The ends lost 3 bases at V and 2 bases at J; junction bases unmatched: 5. The CDR3 is 15 amino acids. CDR1 and CDR2 from the germline V gene are MDHEN and SYDVKM. CDR3 sequence (DNA): TGTGCCAGCAGTTTGCGACAGGGCAACACAGATACGCAGTATTTT. This encodes CASSLRQGNTDTQYF.

The rearrangement uses TRBV19 and TRBJ2-7, with D maybe TRBD2 (6 bases). Trimming removed 1 base from V and 2 bases from J, with 18 bases in between. The CDR3 loop spans 17 amino acids. The germline V gene encodes CDR1 LNHDA and CDR2 SQIVND (reference sequence). The CDR3 sequence: CASSIGRTGTPTYEQYF. Here the CDR3 DNA reads TGTGCCAGTAGTATAGGCCGGACCGGGACTCCTACCTACGAGCAGTACTTC.

This clone was detected only once. The chain has TRBV27 and TRBJ2-7; 12 bases are a match to TRBD2. Unmatched junction bases numbered 5, after V lost 6 bases and J lost 2 bases. The CDR3 consists of 15 residues. Germline V gene lookup returns CDR1 MNHEY and CDR2 SMNVEV (reference sequence). CDR3 nucleotide sequence: TGTGCCAGCAGGGGATGGACTAGCGGGACCTACGAGCAGTACTTC. Translated: CASRGWTSGTYEQYF.

This clone appeared once. The J gene is TRBJ2-4, the V gene TRBV6-6; D might be TRBD2 (5 bases). Germline assignment: CDR1 MNHNY and CDR2 SVGAGI (reference sequence). The length of the CDR3 is 15 residues. V dropped 7 bases and J dropped 7 bases, with 20 bases sitting between them. CDR3 residues: CASNGREGGLNIQYF. CDR3 in DNA: TGTGCCAGCAACGGACGTGAGGGCGGCCTGAACATTCAGTACTTC.

The chain has TRBV19 and TRBJ2-3; 7 bases are a match to TRBD1. Trimming removed 10 bases from V and 0 bases from J; junction bases left unmatched: 13. Germline values: CDR1 LNHDA, CDR2 SQIVND (reference sequence). This CDR3 is built from 16 residues. In DNA form, the CDR3 reads TGTGCCACCCCGACAGGGTCGATCGATAGCACAGATACGCAGTATTTT. Amino acids: CATPTGSIDSTDTQYF.

This clone was recorded only once. The chain joins TRBV9 to TRBJ2-3; tentative D call: TRBD1 (6 bases). Germline-derived CDR1 and CDR2 are SGDLS and YYNGEE. Trimming took 4 bases from V and 4 from J, leaving 16 bases between them. This CDR3 has 15 residues. The CDR3 sequence: CASSPRFAGADTQYF. The CDR3 coding sequence is TGTGCCAGCAGCCCCCGATTCGCAGGGGCAGATACGCAGTATTTT.

The chain combines TRBV19 with TRBJ2-3, with TRBD1 identical over 10 bases. Germline V gene data show CDR1 as LNHDA and CDR2 as SQIVND (reference sequence). This CDR3 is built from 15 residues. J lost 6 bases, V lost 6 bases, and 9 bases had no gene match. The chain's CDR3 is CASRPGQGSGDTQYF. CDR3 sequence (DNA): TGTGCCAGTAGACCGGGACAGGGGAGTGGCGATACGCAGTATTTT. Variable domain in full (rest from reference TRBV19 and TRBJ2-3): DGGITQSPKYLFRKEGQNVTLSCEQNLNHDAMYWYRQDPGQGLRLIYYSQIVNDFQKGDIAEGYSVSREKKESFPLTVTSAQKNPTAFYLCASRPGQGSGDTQYFGPGTRLTVL.

The chain links TRBV7-6 to TRBJ2-5; 8 nucleotides match TRBD2. Germline V gives CDR1 SGHVS, CDR2 FNYEAQ. CDR3 length: 14 amino acids. Germline trimming cut 1 base from V and 5 bases from J; bases unmatched to any gene: 3. CDR3 sequence: CASSLGVAGETQYF. The DNA for the CDR3 is TGTGCCAGCAGCTTAGGGGTAGCGGGGGAGACCCAGTACTTC.

The rearrangement links TRBV10-1 to TRBJ1-1; tentatively, D is TRBD1 (5 bases). The CDR3 is 13 amino acids. V shed 2 bases and J shed 8 bases, with 12 bases lying between them. Germline V gene lookup returns CDR1 WNHNN and CDR2 SYGVQD (reference sequence). In nucleotides, the CDR3 is TGCGCCAGCAGTGAGGTTAGGGGCCGAGAAGCTTTCTTT. Protein product: CASSEVRGREAFF.

CDR3 nucleotide sequence: TGCGCCAGCAGTGTGGGACTAGCGGGGAGCACAGATACGCAGTATTTT. Encoded protein: CASSVGLAGSTDTQYF. This chain connects TRBV10-2 to TRBJ2-3; TRBD2 matches 13 bases. V shed 4 bases and J 0 bases; nucleotides not matched to a gene: 1. CDR1 and CDR2 (germline): WSHSY, SAAADI. The CDR3 spans 16 residues.